This T cell receptor beta chain is from a study of shared clonotypes between healthy human individuals. General study results and limits: Among donors, clonotype sharing was expected to be affected by sequencing depth. Unshared clonotypes carried lower generation probabilities than those common to all four donors.

The data were produced by immunoSEQ multiplex PCR, yet TCRdb's version contains in-frame clones alone and is incomplete. The repertoire consists of over a million clones, with 75% to 80% occurring once and the leading ten covering roughly 0.62%. Remarks on this clone: Antigen: not known.

The TCR originated in a young man in good health. Some clones in this sample may be carry-over from other donors' samples. What was sequenced was memory CD4+ T cells from PBMCs. Documented subset: CD45RA-negative fraction.

CDR3 coding DNA: TGTGCCAGCAGCCAAGACGGGTTGGATGAGCAGTTCTTC. The encoded protein is CASSQDGLDEQFF. The chain recombines TRBV4-2 with TRBJ2-1, with no clear D. This CDR3 comprises 13 residues. Trimming removed 0 bases from V and 8 bases from J, with 8 bases in between. CDR1 is LGHNA and CDR2 is YNFKEQ in the germline V gene.